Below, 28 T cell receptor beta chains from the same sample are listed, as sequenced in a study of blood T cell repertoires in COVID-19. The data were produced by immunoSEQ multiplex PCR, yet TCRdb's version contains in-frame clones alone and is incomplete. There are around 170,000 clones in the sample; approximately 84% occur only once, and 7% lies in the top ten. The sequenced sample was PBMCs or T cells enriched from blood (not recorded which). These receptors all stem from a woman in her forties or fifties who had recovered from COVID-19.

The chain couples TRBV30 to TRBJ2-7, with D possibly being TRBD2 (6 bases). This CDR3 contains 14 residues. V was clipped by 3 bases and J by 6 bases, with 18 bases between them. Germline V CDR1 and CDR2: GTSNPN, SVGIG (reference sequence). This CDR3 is CAWRAGTPMIEQYF. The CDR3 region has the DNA TGTGCCTGGAGAGCCGGGACTCCAATGATCGAGCAGTACTTC.

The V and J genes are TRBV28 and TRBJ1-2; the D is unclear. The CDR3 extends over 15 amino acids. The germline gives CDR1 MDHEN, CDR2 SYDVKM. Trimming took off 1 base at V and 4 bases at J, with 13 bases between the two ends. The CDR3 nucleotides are TGTGCCAGCAGTTTATTTTCCGGGGAGGTCTATGGCTACACCTTC. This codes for CASSLFSGEVYGYTF.

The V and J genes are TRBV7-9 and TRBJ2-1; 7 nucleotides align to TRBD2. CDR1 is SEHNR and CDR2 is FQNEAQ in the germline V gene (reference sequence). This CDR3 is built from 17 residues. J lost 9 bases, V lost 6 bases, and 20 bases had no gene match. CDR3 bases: TGTGCCAGCAGTTCCCTCCGAGCGGGGTTTAGGTCTTTTGAGCAGTTCTTC. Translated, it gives CASSSLRAGFRSFEQFF. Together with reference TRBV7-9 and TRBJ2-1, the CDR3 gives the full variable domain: DTGVSQNPRHKITKRGQNVTFRCDPISEHNRLYWYRQTLGQGPEFLTYFQNEAQLEKSRLLSDRFSAERPKGSFSTLEIQRTEQGDSAMYLCASSSLRAGFRSFEQFFGPGTRLTVL.

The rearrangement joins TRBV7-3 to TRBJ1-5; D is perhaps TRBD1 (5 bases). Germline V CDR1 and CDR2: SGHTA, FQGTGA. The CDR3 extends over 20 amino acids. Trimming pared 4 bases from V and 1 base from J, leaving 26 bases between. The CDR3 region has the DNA TGTGCCAGCAGCTGGCTTGCCGGACACATAATTATAAGGAGCAATCAGCCCCAGCATTTT. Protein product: CASSWLAGHIIIRSNQPQHF. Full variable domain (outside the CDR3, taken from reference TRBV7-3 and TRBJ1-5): GAGVSQTPSNKVTEKGKYVELRCDPISGHTALYWYRQSLGQGPEFLIYFQGTGAADDSGLPNDRFFAVRPEGSVSTLKIQRTERGDSAVYLCASSWLAGHIIIRSNQPQHFGDGTRLSIL.

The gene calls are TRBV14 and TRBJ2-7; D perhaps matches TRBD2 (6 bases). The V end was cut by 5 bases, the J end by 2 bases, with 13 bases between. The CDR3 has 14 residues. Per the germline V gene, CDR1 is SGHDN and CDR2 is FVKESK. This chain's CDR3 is CASSSGLFAYEQYF. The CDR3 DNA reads TGTGCCAGCAGCTCGGGACTTTTCGCCTACGAGCAGTACTTC.

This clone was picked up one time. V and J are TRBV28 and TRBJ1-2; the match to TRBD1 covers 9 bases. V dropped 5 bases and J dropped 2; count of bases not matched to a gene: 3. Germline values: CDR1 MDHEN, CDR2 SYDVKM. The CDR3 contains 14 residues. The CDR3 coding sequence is TGTGCCAGCAGTCCCACAGGGGGCAACTATGGCTACACCTTC. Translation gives CASSPTGGNYGYTF.

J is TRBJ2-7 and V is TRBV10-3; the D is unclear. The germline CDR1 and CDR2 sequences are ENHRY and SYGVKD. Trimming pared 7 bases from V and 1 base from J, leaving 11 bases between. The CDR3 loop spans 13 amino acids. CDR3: CAIMVVGSYEQYF. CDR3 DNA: TGTGCCATCATGGTAGTCGGGTCCTACGAGCAGTACTTC.

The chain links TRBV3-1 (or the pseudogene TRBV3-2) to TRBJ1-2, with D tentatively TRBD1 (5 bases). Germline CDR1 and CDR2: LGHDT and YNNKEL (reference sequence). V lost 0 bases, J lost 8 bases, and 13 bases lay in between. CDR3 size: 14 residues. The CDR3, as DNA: TGTGCCAGCAGCCAAGAAGGCAGGGCGAGAGGCTACACCTTC. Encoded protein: CASSQEGRARGYTF.

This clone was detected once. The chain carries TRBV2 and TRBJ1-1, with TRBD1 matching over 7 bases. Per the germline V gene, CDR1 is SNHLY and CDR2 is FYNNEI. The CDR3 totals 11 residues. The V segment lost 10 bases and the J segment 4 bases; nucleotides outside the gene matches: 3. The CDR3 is CAIHRGTEAFF. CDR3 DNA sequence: TGTGCCATCCACAGGGGCACTGAAGCTTTCTTT.

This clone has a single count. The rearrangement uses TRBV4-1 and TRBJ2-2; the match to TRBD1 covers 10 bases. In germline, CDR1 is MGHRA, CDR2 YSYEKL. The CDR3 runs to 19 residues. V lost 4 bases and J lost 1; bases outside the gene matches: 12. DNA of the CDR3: TGCGCCAGCAGCCCTGACGCGCCGGGACAGGGGATGAACACCGGGGAGCTGTTTTTT. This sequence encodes CASSPDAPGQGMNTGELFF.

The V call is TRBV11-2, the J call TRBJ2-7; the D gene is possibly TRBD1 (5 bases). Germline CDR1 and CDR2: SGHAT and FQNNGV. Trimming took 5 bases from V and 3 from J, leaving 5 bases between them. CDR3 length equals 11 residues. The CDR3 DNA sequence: TGTGCCAGCAGCAGGGGCTACGAGCAGTACTTC. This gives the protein CASSRGYEQYF.

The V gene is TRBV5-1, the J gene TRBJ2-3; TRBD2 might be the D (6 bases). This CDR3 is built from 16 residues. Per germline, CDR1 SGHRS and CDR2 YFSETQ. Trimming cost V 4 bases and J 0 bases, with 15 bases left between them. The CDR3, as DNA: TGCGCCAGCAGCCCTCTGGCGGGATCTAGCACAGATACGCAGTATTTT. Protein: CASSPLAGSSTDTQYF.

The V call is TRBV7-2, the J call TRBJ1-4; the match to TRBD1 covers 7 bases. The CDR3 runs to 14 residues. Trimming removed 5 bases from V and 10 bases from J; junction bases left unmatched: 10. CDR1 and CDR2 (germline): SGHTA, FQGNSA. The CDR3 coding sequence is TGTGCCAGCAGCCAAGGACAGGCTCGCGGAAAACTGTTTTTT. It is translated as CASSQGQARGKLFF.

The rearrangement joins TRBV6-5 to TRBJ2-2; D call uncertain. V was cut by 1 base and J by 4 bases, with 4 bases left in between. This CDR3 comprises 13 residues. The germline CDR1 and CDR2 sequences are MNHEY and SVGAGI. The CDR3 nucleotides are TGTGCCAGCAGTTACTTCAGCACCGGGGAGCTGTTTTTT. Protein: CASSYFSTGELFF.

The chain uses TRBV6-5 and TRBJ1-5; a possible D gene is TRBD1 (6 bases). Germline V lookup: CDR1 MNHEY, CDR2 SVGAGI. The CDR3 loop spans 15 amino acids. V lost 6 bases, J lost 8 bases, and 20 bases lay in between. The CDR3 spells CASRSLQGWAKPQHF. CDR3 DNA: TGTGCCAGCAGATCGTTACAGGGTTGGGCAAAGCCCCAGCATTTT.

The CDR3 protein is CASSPWVTGGTEAFF. CDR3 DNA: TGTGCCAGCAGCCCGTGGGTGACAGGGGGAACTGAAGCTTTCTTT. The chain joins TRBV7-2 to TRBJ1-1, with TRBD1 matching 9 bases. V lost 5 bases to trimming and J lost 5 bases; unmatched junction nucleotides: 9. This CDR3 contains 15 residues. Germline V CDR1 and CDR2: SGHTA, FQGNSA.

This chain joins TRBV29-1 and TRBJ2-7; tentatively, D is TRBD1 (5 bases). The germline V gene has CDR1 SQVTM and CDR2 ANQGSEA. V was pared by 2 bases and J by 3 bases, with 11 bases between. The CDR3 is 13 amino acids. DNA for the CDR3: TGCAGCGTTGAACTCAGGGCCGGCTACGAGCAGTACTTC. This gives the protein CSVELRAGYEQYF.

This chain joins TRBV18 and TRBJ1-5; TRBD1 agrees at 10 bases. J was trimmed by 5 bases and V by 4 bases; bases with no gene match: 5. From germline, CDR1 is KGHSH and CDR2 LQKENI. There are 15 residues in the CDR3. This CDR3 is CASSRTGTGDQPQHF. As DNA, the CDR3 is TGTGCCAGCTCACGGACCGGGACAGGGGATCAGCCCCAGCATTTT. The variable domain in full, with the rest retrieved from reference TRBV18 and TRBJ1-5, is NAGVMQNPRHLVRRRGQEARLRCSPMKGHSHVYWYRQLPEEGLKFMVYLQKENIIDESGMPKERFSAEFPKEGPSILRIQQVVRGDSAAYFCASSRTGTGDQPQHFGDGTRLSIL.

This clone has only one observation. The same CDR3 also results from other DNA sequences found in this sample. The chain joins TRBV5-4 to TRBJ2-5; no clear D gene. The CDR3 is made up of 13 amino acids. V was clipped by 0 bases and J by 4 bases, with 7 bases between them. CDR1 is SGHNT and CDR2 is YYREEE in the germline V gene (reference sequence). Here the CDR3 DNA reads TGTGCCAGCAGCTTGGACCCGGGAGAGACCCAGTACTTC. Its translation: CASSLDPGETQYF.

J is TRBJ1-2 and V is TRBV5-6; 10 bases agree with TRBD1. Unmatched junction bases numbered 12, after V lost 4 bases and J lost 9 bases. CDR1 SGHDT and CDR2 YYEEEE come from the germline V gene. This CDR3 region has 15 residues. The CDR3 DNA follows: TGTGCCAGCAGCCGGAGAATGACAGGGGGCGGCAGCTACACCTTC. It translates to CASSRRMTGGGSYTF.

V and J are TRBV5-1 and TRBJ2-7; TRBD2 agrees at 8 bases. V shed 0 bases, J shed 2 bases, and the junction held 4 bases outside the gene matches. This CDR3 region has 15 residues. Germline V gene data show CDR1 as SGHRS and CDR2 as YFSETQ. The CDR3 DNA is TGCGCCAGCAGCTTGGGGGGACTAGGGGCCTACGAGCAGTACTTC. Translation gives CASSLGGLGAYEQYF.

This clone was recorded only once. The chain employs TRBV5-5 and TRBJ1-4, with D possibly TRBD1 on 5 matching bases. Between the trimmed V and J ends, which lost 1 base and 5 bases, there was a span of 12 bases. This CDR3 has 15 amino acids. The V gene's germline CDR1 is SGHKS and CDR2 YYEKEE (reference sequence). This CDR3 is CASSLSTVMNEKLFF. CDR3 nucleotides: TGTGCCAGCAGCTTGTCGACAGTCATGAATGAAAAACTGTTTTTT.

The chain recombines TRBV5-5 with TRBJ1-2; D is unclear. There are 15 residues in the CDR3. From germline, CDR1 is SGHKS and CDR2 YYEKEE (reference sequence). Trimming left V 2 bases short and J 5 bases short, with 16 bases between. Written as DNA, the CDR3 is TGTGCCAGCAGCTTCATAGAGCGGCAGCTTTATGGCTACACCTTC. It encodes CASSFIERQLYGYTF.

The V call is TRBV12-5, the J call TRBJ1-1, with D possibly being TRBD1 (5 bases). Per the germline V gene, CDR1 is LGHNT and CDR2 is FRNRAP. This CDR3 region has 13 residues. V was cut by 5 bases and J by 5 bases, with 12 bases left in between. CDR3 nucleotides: TGTGCTAGTGGTACCGACCGGGGGACTGAAGCTTTCTTT. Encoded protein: CASGTDRGTEAFF.

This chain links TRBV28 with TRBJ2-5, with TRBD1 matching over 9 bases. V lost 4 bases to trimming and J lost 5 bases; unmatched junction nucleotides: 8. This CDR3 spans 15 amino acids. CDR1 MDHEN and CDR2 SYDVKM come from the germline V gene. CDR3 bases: TGTGCCAGCAGTTCATTCCGACAGGGGGTTGAGACCCAGTACTTC. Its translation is CASSSFRQGVETQYF.

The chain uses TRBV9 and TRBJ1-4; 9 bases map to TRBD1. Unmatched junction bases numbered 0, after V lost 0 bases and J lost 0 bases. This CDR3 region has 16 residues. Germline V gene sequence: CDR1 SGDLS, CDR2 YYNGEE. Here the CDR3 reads CASSVGTGATNEKLFF. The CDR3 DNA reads TGTGCCAGCAGCGTAGGGACAGGGGCAACTAATGAAAAACTGTTTTTT.

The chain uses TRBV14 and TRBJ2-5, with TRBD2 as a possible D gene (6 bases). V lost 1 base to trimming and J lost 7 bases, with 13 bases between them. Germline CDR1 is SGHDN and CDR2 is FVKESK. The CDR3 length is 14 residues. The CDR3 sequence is CASSQVGGPGTQYF. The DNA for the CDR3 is TGTGCCAGCAGCCAAGTGGGAGGCCCCGGGACCCAGTACTTC.

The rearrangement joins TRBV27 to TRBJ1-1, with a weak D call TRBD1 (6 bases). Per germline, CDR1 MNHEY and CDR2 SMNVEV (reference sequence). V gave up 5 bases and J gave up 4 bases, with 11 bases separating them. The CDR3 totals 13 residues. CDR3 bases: TGTGCCAGCAGTACCCAGGGGAGCACTGAAGCTTTCTTT. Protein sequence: CASSTQGSTEAFF.